The entry below describes one T cell receptor beta chain. Its antigen is unknown. The sample originates from a study of cytomegalovirus exposure and HLA in healthy donors. Across the whole study: Drawn from HLA-typed donors, some 80 million unique TCRs were held in an early data release.

Study observations and caveats: Researchers catalogued 164 TCR beta chains as cytomegalovirus-associated.

CDR1 PRHDT and CDR2 FYEKMQ come from the germline V gene (reference sequence). V was cut by 0 bases and J by 4 bases, with 9 bases left in between. This CDR3 is built from 14 residues. This PCR relied on a set of 60 Vbeta primers and 13 Jbeta primers. Repertoires were generated with immunoSEQ multiplex PCR, while TCRdb's copy carries only in-frame clones and drops some. Among about 160,000 clones listed, about 63% were seen once. Sequenced sample: PBMCs. The chain uses TRBV13 and TRBJ1-2, with a weak D call TRBD1 (6 bases). The receptor was derived from a woman between 40 and 55 years old in good health and CMV-seropositive. CDR3 nucleotides: TGTGCCAGCAGCTTAGGACAGGGCGGCTATGGCTACACCTTC. It specifies CASSLGQGGYGYTF.